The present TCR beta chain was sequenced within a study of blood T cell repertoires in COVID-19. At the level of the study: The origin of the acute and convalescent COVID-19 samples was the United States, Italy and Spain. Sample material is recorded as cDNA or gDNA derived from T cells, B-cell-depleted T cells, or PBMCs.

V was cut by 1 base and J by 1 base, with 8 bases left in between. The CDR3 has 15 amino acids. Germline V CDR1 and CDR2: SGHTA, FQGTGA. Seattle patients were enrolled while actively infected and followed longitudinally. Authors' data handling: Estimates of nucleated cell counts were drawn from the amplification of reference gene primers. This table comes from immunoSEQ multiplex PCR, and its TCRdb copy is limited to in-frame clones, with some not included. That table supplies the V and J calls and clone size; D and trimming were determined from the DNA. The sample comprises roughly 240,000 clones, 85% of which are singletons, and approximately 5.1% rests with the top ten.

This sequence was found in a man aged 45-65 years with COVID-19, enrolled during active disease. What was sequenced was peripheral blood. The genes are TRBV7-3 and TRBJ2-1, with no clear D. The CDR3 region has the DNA TGTGCCAGCAGCTTAATGGTCGGTTCCTACAATGAGCAGTTCTTC. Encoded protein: CASSLMVGSYNEQFF.